This TCR beta chain was captured by sequencing in a study of blood T cell repertoires in COVID-19. At the level of the study: T cells, B-cell-depleted T cells, or PBMCs provided the cDNA or gDNA that served as material.

Original analysis: Estimates of nucleated cell counts were drawn from the amplification of reference gene primers. Libraries were prepared by immunoSEQ multiplex PCR; TCRdb keeps only in-frame clonotypes and omits some of them. That table supplies the V and J calls and clone size; D and trimming were determined from the DNA. Among under 15,000 clones listed, 88% were seen once. The clonotype originates from a human donor in a cohort sampled during active COVID-19. Material: peripheral blood.

This chain's CDR3 is CASSREGGSYNEQFF. CDR3 nucleotides: TGTGCCAGCAGCCGGGAGGGCGGCTCCTACAATGAGCAGTTCTTC. The rearrangement uses TRBV11-3 and TRBJ2-1; 8 bases agree with TRBD2. V lost 5 bases to trimming and J lost 0 bases; unmatched junction nucleotides: 3. Germline V gene data show CDR1 as SGHNT and CDR2 as YENEEA. The CDR3 has 15 amino acids.